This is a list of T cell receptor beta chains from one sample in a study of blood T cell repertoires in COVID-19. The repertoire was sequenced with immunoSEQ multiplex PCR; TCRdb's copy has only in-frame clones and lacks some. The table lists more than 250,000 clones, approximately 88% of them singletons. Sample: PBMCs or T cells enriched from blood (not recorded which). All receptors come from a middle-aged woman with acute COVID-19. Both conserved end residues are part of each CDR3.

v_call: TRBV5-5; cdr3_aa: CATTGTADERLNTEAFF
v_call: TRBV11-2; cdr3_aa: CASSPQGLNTEAFF
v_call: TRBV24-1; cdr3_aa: CATSDSSRGSDNEQFF
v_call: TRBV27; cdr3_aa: CASSIAGRDNSPLHF
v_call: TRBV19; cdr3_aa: CASRFSTGGAYQSGNTIYF
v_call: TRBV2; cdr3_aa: CASAGTTTETQYF
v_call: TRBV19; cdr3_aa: CASSIKGLANTGELFF
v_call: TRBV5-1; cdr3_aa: CASSLSAGGEETQYF
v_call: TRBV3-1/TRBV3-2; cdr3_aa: CASSQDGQGTGTEAFF
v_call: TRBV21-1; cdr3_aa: CASSKGILEETQYF
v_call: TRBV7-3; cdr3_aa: CASSLQGPNTGELFF
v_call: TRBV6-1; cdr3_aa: CASSELVSGNTIYF
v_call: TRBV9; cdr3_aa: CASSVRRESLADKGTDTQYF
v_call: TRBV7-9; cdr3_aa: CASSAFRGSLGTEAFF
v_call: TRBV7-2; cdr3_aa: CASSVAGVHQPQHF
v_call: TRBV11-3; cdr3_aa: CASSVSGQGYTEAFF
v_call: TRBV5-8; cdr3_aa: CASSLVSGGISEAFF
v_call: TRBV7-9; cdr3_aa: CASRSRGVPYNEQFF
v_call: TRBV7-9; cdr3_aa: CASSSRQDNEQFF
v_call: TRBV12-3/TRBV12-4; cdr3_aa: CASSRQFNQPQHF
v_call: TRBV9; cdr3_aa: CASSVESRGNTDTQYF
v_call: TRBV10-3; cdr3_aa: CAISDQSGLAGNEQFF
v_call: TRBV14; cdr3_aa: CASSQTGGVYNEQFF
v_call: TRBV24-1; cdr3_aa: CATEREFDNEQFF
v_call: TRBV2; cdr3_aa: CASTGDSVYGYTF
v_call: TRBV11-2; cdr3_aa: CASSSGVGGFNQPQHF
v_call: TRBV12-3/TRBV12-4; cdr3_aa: CASSRTVPDGYTF
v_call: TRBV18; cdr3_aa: CASSPPGLQETQYF
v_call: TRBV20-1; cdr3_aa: CSASRGGVSNQPQHF
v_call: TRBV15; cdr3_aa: CATSRGPGATDTQYF
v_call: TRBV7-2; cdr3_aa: CASSPGIAGTDTQYF
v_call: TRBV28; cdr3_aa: CASRLPGENEKLFF
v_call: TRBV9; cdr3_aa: CASGGQGVGNTIYF
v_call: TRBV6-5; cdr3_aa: CASSYSAKTDTQYF
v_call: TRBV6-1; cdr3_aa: CASSEVGGNQPQHF
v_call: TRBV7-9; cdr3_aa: CASSSTTGAYPYGYTF
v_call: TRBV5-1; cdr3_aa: CASSRTGTGEETQYF
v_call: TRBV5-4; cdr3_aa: CASSEGTGGTEAFF
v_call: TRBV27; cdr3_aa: CASSHLVTGGPFTGELFF
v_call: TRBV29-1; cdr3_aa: CSVEGAFGASEQFF
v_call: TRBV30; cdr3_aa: CAWRYPGTNTGELFF
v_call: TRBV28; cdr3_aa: CASSLSGAGYTF
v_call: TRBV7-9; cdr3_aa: CASSSALLGGTTGELFF
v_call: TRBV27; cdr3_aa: CASSPDPGTGDVYEQFF
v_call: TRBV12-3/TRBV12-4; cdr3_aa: CASSFWRGQGYTF
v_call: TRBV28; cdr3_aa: CASSFRRGSSYEQYF
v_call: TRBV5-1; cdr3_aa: CATGTGSYQETQYF